Detailed here is one T cell receptor beta chain. Profiling relied on immunoSEQ multiplex PCR, and the TCRdb table lists in-frame clones only, not all of them. Of almost 250,000 clones in the sample, around 89% were seen once. These data are taken from a study of blood T cell repertoires in COVID-19. Participants were aged roughly 18 to 100 years from about 25 US areas. Looked up from germline, CDR1 is KGHSH and CDR2 is LQKENI. CDR3 size: 15 residues. J lost 6 bases, V lost 8 bases, and 12 bases had no gene match. Sequenced sample: PBMCs or T cells enriched from blood (not recorded which). The chain couples TRBV18 to TRBJ1-1, with 10 positions matching TRBD1. The clonotype originates from a woman between 25 and 40 years old who had recovered from COVID-19. The CDR3 reads CASRLSPGTGAEAFF. The DNA of the CDR3 is TGTGCCAGCCGGCTTTCACCCGGGACAGGGGCTGAAGCTTTCTTT.